The source of this T cell receptor (beta chain) is a study of cytomegalovirus exposure and HLA in healthy donors. V lost 3 bases to trimming and J lost 0 bases, with 13 bases between them. This CDR3 is 15 amino acids long. CDR1 SGDLS and CDR2 YYNGEE come from the germline V gene. Broader study findings: It emerged from a later analysis that several of the most significant clusters appeared to be linked to common viral pathogens. Testing in vitro showed a few CMV-associated chains specific for CMV antigens. Despite most TCR sequences being rare, some public TCRs occurred in many donors.

Vbeta (60) and Jbeta (13) primers were used in the PCR. Using immunoSEQ multiplex PCR, the repertoire was profiled, and TCRdb retains in-frame clones only, with some absent. The data contain under 130,000 clones, approximately 82% of them singletons. This clone was counted between two and nine times. Its target is unknown. Sequenced sample: PBMCs. The chain couples TRBV9 to TRBJ2-7, with a possible D match to TRBD1 (6 bases). The sequence was obtained from a man aged 35 to 55 in good health and CMV-seropositive. Here the CDR3 reads CASSARDTSSYEQYF. In DNA, the CDR3 is TGTGCCAGCAGCGCAAGGGACACGAGCTCCTACGAGCAGTACTTC.